The TCR beta chain under discussion was sequenced for a study of T cell responses to AZD1222 COVID-19 vaccine. Study details: Second doses that came at about 4 or about 12 weeks were put together.

Study-level results: All repertoire sampling was performed exclusively after the peak T cell response. Variant regions that are unmutated are reportedly the target of nearly half of spike-specific TCRs. Just six AZD1222 recipients tested seropositive at baseline.

Trimming took 0 bases from V and 4 from J, leaving 13 bases between them. CDR1 and CDR2 (germline): MGHRA, YSYEKL. CDR3 length equals 15 residues. A word on this clone: The target antigen is unknown.

The repertoire was sequenced with immunoSEQ multiplex PCR; TCRdb's copy has only in-frame clones and lacks some. This sample has 84,000 or so clones, with approximately 89% found just once. The receptor was derived from an adult in good health. V gene TRBV4-1 combines with J gene TRBJ2-7, with D perhaps TRBD1 or TRBD2 (5 bases each). The source material was peripheral blood, sampled on day 0 of AZD1222 vaccination. This CDR3 reads CASSQDFPGPYEQYF. CDR3 coding DNA: TGCGCCAGCAGCCAAGATTTTCCGGGGCCTTACGAGCAGTACTTC.